This T cell receptor beta chain came from a study of OX40 agonist ivuxolimab in advanced cancers. TCRdb keeps only in-frame clones here, not all; method: immunoSEQ multiplex PCR. There are roughly 90,000 clones in the sample; 87% occur only once, and roughly 1.4% lies in the top ten. The source was CD4+ or CD8+ T cells sorted from blood, collected in a trial of the OX40 agonist ivuxolimab. The clonotype was recovered from an adult with an advanced solid tumor such as melanoma, head and neck, liver or kidney cancer.

In DNA, the CDR3 is TGTGCCAGTAGTATAGAGACAGGTTCCTACGAGCAGTACTTC. Its translation is CASSIETGSYEQYF. This chain joins TRBV19 and TRBJ2-7, with TRBD1 as a possible D gene (6 bases). The CDR3 extends over 14 amino acids. Deletions cut 0 bases from V and 1 base from J, with 7 bases between. Germline CDR1 and CDR2: LNHDA and SQIVND (reference sequence). Looking up the rest from reference TRBV19 and TRBJ2-7 gives the full variable domain: DGGITQSPKYLFRKEGQNVTLSCEQNLNHDAMYWYRQDPGQGLRLIYYSQIVNDFQKGDIAEGYSVSREKKESFPLTVTSAQKNPTAFYLCASSIETGSYEQYFGPGTRLTVT.